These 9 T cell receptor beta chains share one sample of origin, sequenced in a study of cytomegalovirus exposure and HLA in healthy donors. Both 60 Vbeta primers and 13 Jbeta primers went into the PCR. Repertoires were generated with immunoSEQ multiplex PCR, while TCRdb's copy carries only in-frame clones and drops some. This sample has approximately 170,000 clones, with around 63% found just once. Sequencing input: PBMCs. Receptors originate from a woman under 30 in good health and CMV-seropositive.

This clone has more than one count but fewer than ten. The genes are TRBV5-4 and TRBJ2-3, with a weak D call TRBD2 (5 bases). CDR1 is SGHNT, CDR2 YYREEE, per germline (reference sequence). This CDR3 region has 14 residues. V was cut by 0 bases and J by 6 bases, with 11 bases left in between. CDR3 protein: CASSLERGRDTQYF. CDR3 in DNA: TGTGCCAGCAGCTTGGAGCGAGGGCGTGATACGCAGTATTTT.

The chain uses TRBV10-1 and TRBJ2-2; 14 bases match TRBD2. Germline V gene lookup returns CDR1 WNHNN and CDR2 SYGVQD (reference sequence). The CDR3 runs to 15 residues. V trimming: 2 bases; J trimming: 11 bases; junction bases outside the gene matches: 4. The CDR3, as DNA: TGCGCCAGCAGTGAGCCCGGGACTAGCGGGGGTGAGCTGTTTTTT. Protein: CASSEPGTSGGELFF.

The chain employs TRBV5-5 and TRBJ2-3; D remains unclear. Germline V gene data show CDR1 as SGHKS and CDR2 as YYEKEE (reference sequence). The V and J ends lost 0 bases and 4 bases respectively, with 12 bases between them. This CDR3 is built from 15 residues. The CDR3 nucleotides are TGTGCCAGCAGCTTGGCACGTACCCAGGCAGATACGCAGTATTTT. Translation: CASSLARTQADTQYF.

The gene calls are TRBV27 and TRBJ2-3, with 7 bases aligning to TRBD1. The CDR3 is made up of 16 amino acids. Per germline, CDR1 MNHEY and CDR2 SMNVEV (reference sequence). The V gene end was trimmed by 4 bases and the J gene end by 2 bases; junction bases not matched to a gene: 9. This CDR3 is CASSSLVGQATDTQYF. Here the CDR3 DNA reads TGTGCCAGCAGTTCACTCGTAGGACAGGCCACAGATACGCAGTATTTT.

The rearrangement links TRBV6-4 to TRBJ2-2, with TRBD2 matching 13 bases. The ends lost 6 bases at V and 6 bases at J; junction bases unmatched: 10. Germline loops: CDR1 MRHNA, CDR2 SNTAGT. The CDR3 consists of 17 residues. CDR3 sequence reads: CASSQGLAGVGSGELFF. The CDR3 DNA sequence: TGTGCCAGCAGCCAAGGACTAGCGGGAGTTGGGTCCGGGGAGCTGTTTTTT.

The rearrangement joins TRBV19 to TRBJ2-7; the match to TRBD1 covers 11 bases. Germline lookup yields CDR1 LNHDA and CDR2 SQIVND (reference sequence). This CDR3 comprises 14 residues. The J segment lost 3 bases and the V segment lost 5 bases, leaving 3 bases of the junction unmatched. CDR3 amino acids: CASSGGQGGYEQYF. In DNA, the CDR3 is TGTGCCAGTAGTGGGGGACAGGGGGGCTACGAGCAGTACTTC.

The CDR3, as DNA: TGCGCCAGCAGCTTGGCGGCTAGCGGGGGCACAGATACGCAGTATTTT. It is translated as CASSLAASGGTDTQYF. V is TRBV5-1 and J is TRBJ2-3, with 9 bases aligning to TRBD2. Trimming cost V 0 bases and J 1 base; bases outside gene matches: 3. This CDR3 contains 16 residues. Germline V gene lookup returns CDR1 SGHRS and CDR2 YFSETQ.

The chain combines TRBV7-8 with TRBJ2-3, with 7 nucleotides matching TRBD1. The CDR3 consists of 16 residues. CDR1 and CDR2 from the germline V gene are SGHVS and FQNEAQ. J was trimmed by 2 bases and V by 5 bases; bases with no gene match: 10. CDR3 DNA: TGTGCCAGCAGCCCACGGGACAGAATTATCACAGATACGCAGTATTTT. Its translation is CASSPRDRIITDTQYF.

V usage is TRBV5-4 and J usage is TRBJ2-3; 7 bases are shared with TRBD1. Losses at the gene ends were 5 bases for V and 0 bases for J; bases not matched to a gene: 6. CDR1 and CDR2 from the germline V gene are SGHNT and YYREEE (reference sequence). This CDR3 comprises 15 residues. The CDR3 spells CASRLQGLSTDTQYF. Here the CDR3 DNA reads TGTGCCAGCAGACTACAGGGGTTAAGCACAGATACGCAGTATTTT. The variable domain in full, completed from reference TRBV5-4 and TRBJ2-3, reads ETGVTQSPTHLIKTRGQQVTLRCSSQSGHNTVSWYQQALGQGPQFIFQYYREEENGRGNFPPRFSGLQFPNYSSELNVNALELDDSALYLCASRLQGLSTDTQYFGPGTRLTVL.